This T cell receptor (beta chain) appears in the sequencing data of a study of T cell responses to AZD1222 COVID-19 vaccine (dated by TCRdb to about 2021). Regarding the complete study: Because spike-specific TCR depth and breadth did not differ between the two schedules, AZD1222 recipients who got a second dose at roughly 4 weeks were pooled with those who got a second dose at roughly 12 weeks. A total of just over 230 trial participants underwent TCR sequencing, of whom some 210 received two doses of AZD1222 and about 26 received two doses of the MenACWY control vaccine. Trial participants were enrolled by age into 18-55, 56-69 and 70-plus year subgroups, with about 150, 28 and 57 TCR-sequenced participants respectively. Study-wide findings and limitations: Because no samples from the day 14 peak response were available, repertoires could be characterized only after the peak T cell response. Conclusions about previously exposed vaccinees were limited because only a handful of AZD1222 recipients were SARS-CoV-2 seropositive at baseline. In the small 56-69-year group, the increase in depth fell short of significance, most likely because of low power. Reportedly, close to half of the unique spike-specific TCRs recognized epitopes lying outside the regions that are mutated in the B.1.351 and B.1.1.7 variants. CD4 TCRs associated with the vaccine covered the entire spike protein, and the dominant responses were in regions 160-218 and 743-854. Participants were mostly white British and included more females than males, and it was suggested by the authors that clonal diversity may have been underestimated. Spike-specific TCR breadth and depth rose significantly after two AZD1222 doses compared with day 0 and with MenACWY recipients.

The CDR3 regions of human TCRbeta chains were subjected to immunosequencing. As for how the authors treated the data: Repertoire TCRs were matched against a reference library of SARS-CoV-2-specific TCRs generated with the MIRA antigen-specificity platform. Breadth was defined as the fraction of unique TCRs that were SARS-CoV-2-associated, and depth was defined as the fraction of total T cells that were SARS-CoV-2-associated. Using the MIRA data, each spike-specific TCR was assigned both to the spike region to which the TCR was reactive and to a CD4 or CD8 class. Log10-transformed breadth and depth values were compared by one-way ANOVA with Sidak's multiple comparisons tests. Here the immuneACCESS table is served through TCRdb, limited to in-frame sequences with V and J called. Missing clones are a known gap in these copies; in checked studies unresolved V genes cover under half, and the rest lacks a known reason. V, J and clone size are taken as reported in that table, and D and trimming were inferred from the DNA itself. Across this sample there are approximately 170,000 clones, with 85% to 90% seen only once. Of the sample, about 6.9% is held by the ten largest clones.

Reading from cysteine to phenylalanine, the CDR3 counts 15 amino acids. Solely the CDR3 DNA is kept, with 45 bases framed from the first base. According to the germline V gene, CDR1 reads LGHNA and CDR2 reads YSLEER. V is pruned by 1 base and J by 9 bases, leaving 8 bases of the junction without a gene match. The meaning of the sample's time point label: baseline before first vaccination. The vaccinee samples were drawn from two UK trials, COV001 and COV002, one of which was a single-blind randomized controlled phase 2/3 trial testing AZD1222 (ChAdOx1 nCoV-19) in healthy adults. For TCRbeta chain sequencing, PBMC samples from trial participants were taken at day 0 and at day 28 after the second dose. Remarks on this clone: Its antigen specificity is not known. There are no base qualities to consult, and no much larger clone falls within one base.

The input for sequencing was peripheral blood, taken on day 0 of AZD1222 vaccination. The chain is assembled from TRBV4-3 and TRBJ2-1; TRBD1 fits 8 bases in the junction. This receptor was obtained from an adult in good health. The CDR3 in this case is CASSQGAGGFGEQFF. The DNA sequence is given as TGCGCCAGCAGCCAAGGGGCAGGGGGCTTCGGTGAGCAGTTCTTC.